Listed here is a single T cell receptor (beta chain). Antigen unknown. The data belong to a study of cytotoxic CD8 clonotypes in ibrutinib-treated CLL. On the study more broadly: Average yields of 255,043 productive templates and 80,000 to 100,000 productive rearrangements characterized the samples. Overall study findings and caveats: Against age-matched healthy donors, baseline clonality ran higher and tracked circulating CD8+ T-cell counts.

The CDR3 has 16 residues. V dropped 1 base and J dropped 4; count of bases not matched to a gene: 4. Germline V lookup: CDR1 WNHNN, CDR2 SYGVQD (reference sequence). Sequencing used immunoSEQ multiplex PCR; TCRdb keeps in-frame clones, though not all of them. The repertoire consists of 150,000 to 250,000 clones, with around 70% occurring once and the leading ten covering roughly 12%. The rearrangement uses TRBV10-1 and TRBJ2-3; 11 nucleotides line up with TRBD2. Here the sequenced sample was PBMCs, taken after 24 months of ibrutinib treatment. The sequence was collected from a human donor with chronic lymphocytic leukemia. The chain's CDR3 is CASSEFQLAGADTQYF. The CDR3 DNA reads as TGCGCCAGCAGTGAGTTCCAACTAGCGGGAGCAGATACGCAGTATTTT.